The 30 T cell receptor beta chains in this list originate from one sample, sequenced in a study of blood T cell repertoires in COVID-19. Libraries were prepared by immunoSEQ multiplex PCR; TCRdb keeps only in-frame clonotypes and omits some of them. The sample includes about 210,000 clones, 80% to 90% seen only once; the top ten take 8% to 10%. Sequencing used peripheral blood. All receptors derive from a woman aged 45-59 years with acute or convalescent COVID-19.

The chain recombines TRBV2 with TRBJ2-2; D is possibly TRBD2 (6 bases). V was cut by 3 bases and J by 1 base, with 12 bases left in between. The CDR3 is 16 amino acids. Germline CDR1 is SNHLY and CDR2 is FYNNEI. The CDR3 region has the DNA TGTGCCAGCAGTGAGGAGGGGCGCTGGAACACCGGGGAGCTGTTTTTT. This encodes CASSEEGRWNTGELFF. Using reference TRBV2 and TRBJ2-2 for the parts outside the CDR3, the full variable domain is EPEVTQTPSHQVTQMGQEVILRCVPISNHLYFYWYRQILGQKVEFLVSFYNNEISEKSEIFDDQFSVERPDGSNFTLKIRSTKLEDSAMYFCASSEEGRWNTGELFFGEGSRLTVL.

This chain joins TRBV7-9 and TRBJ2-3, with 10 bases that match TRBD1. This CDR3 is built from 16 residues. Germline loops: CDR1 SEHNR, CDR2 FQNEAQ (reference sequence). After removal of 2 bases from V and 0 bases from J, the junction contained 2 bases not matched to a gene. The CDR3 region is CASSLPGQGSTDTQYF. The CDR3 DNA follows: TGTGCCAGCAGCTTACCGGGACAGGGGAGCACAGATACGCAGTATTTT. The complete variable domain, with remaining parts taken from reference TRBV7-9 and TRBJ2-3, reads DTGVSQNPRHKITKRGQNVTFRCDPISEHNRLYWYRQTLGQGPEFLTYFQNEAQLEKSRLLSDRFSAERPKGSFSTLEIQRTEQGDSAMYLCASSLPGQGSTDTQYFGPGTRLTVL.

This clone was seen more than once but under ten times. This sequence joins TRBV28 and TRBJ1-2; possible D gene TRBD1, 5 bases. The CDR3 is 14 residues long. Germline V gene lookup returns CDR1 MDHEN and CDR2 SYDVKM. V was pared by 5 bases and J by 3 bases, with 13 bases between. The CDR3 reads CASSLGGGDYGYTF. DNA of the CDR3: TGTGCCAGCAGTCTAGGCGGGGGTGACTATGGCTACACCTTC.

V and J are TRBV4-2 and TRBJ1-3; D remains ambiguous. The CDR3 loop spans 15 amino acids. Germline CDR1 LGHNA, CDR2 YNFKEQ. The V end was cut by 1 base, the J end by 4 bases, with 11 bases between. The CDR3 DNA sequence: TGTGCCAGCAGCCAAGGATACGGTTCCGGAAACACCATATATTTT. Protein: CASSQGYGSGNTIYF.

The DNA for the CDR3 is TGTGCCAGCAGCTTTAGACAGGGGAACACAGATACGCAGTATTTT. It encodes CASSFRQGNTDTQYF. The chain combines TRBV5-6 with TRBJ2-3; TRBD1 matches at 8 bases. Per the germline V gene, CDR1 is SGHDT and CDR2 is YYEEEE. The CDR3 sequence is 15 residues long. The J segment lost 2 bases and the V segment lost 2 bases, leaving 4 bases of the junction unmatched.

The chain combines TRBV19 with TRBJ1-5; 7 bases match TRBD1. V trimming: 4 bases; J trimming: 5 bases; junction bases outside the gene matches: 2. The CDR3 spans 13 residues. CDR1 and CDR2 from the germline V gene are LNHDA and SQIVND (reference sequence). The CDR3 spells CASSRDSHQPQHF. The CDR3 DNA reads TGTGCCAGTAGTAGGGACAGCCATCAGCCCCAGCATTTT.

The gene calls are TRBV9 and TRBJ1-1, with unresolved D. Trimming pared 1 base from V and 1 base from J, leaving 11 bases between. Per germline, CDR1 SGDLS and CDR2 YYNGEE. The CDR3 sequence is 15 residues long. This CDR3 is CASSVNPGQNTEAFF. The CDR3 DNA sequence: TGTGCCAGCAGCGTAAATCCAGGCCAGAACACTGAAGCTTTCTTT.

The chain couples TRBV2 to TRBJ2-6; D gene uncertain. Trimming removed 4 bases from V and 0 bases from J, with 13 bases in between. The CDR3 spans 17 residues. Germline CDR1 reads SNHLY; CDR2 reads FYNNEI. The CDR3 loop reads CASSGTPTYSGANVLTF. The CDR3 DNA is TGTGCCAGCAGTGGAACCCCTACTTACTCTGGGGCCAACGTCCTGACTTTC.

This chain connects TRBV24-1 to TRBJ2-3; 9 bases line up with TRBD1. The junction had 10 bases not matched to a gene; V was cut back by 5 bases and J by 2 bases. The CDR3 sequence is 17 residues long. CDR1 and CDR2 from the germline V gene are KGHDR and SFDVKD. The CDR3 spells CATSASLGTGPTDTQYF. The CDR3 region has the DNA TGTGCCACCAGTGCAAGCCTCGGGACAGGGCCCACAGATACGCAGTATTTT.

The chain joins TRBV6-1 to TRBJ2-1; TRBD1 might be the D (5 bases). The CDR3 runs to 12 residues. Trimming stripped 6 bases from V and 8 bases from J, with 11 bases between. CDR1 is MNHNS and CDR2 is SASEGT in the germline V gene. The CDR3 spells CASSLLRDEQFF. CDR3 bases: TGTGCCAGCAGCCTCCTCAGGGATGAGCAGTTCTTC.

V is TRBV2 and J is TRBJ1-4, with a possible D match to TRBD1 (6 bases). The CDR3 has 13 amino acids. V lost 10 bases and J 4 bases, leaving 13 bases between the germline ends. Looked up from germline, CDR1 is SNHLY and CDR2 is FYNNEI. In DNA, the CDR3 is TGTGCCACTTCGGGGGGGCTTAATGAAAAACTGTTTTTT. Amino acid sequence: CATSGGLNEKLFF.

The CDR3: CASRLGPPPGSSYEQYF. For the CDR3, the DNA is TGTGCAAGTCGCTTAGGCCCCCCGCCCGGGAGCTCCTACGAGCAGTACTTC. This chain joins TRBV12-2 and TRBJ2-7; TRBD2 is taken as the D call from the table, unchecked against the DNA. TRBV12-2 is termed a pseudogene. CDR3 length: 17 amino acids.

The V call is TRBV7-3, the J call TRBJ2-3; the D gene is possibly TRBD2 (7 bases). The CDR3 totals 17 residues. V lost 4 bases and J lost 0, with 17 bases in between. CDR1 and CDR2 from the germline V gene are SGHTA and FQGTGA. The CDR3 nucleotides are TGTGCCAGCAGCTCTTCAGGGGAGGGGACGAGCACAGATACGCAGTATTTT. Its translation is CASSSSGEGTSTDTQYF.

The V call is TRBV6-6, the J call TRBJ1-1, with unresolved D. The V end lost 2 bases, the J end lost 5 bases, and 9 bases lay between the germline ends. The CDR3 is 13 amino acids. Germline V lookup: CDR1 MNHNY, CDR2 SVGAGI (reference sequence). The CDR3 sequence is CASSYPEETEAFF. The DNA of the CDR3 is TGTGCCAGCAGTTACCCGGAGGAAACTGAAGCTTTCTTT.

In this sample, this clone turned up once. The chain links TRBV6-5 to TRBJ1-2; D is perhaps TRBD1 (5 bases). CDR1 MNHEY and CDR2 SVGAGI come from the germline V gene. The V and J ends lost 3 bases and 3 bases respectively, with 8 bases between them. The CDR3 is 13 amino acids. CDR3 amino acids: CASSYGADYGYTF. The CDR3 DNA follows: TGTGCCAGCAGTTATGGGGCCGACTATGGCTACACCTTC.

The chain links TRBV27 to TRBJ2-7; 7 bases map to TRBD2. The CDR3 runs 15 residues. With 6 bases clipped from V and 0 bases from J, the junction kept 8 bases outside the gene matches. The germline gives CDR1 MNHEY, CDR2 SMNVEV (reference sequence). CDR3 nucleotide sequence: TGTGCCAGCAGATTCACTAGCGCTCACTCCTACGAGCAGTACTTC. Its translation: CASRFTSAHSYEQYF.

The V gene is TRBV14, the J gene TRBJ2-3; weak D call: TRBD2 (6 bases). The germline V gene has CDR1 SGHDN and CDR2 FVKESK. V was pared by 4 bases and J by 2 bases, with 16 bases between. This CDR3 has 16 amino acids. This CDR3 is CASSPGTHLLTDTQYF. The DNA of the CDR3 is TGTGCCAGCAGCCCTGGGACTCACCTTCTCACAGATACGCAGTATTTT.

V and J are TRBV18 and TRBJ1-1; D is possibly TRBD1 (6 bases). This CDR3 is 14 amino acids long. Germline V gene lookup returns CDR1 KGHSH and CDR2 LQKENI. V lost 2 bases and J 1 base, leaving 8 bases between the germline ends. The chain's CDR3 is CASSPSRGNTEAFF. DNA for the CDR3: TGTGCCAGCTCACCAAGCAGGGGGAACACTGAAGCTTTCTTT.

The rearrangement links TRBV12-3 or TRBV12-4 to TRBJ1-5; D is ambiguous. Trimming shortened V by 2 bases and J by 5 bases, and 7 bases separated the two germline ends. The CDR3 is 13 amino acids. The CDR3: CASSLRVDQPQHF. In nucleotides, the CDR3 is TGTGCCAGCAGTTTAAGAGTAGATCAGCCCCAGCATTTT.

Only a few counts were recorded for this clone. The rearrangement links TRBV28 to TRBJ2-3; D not certain. Trimming removed 6 bases from V and 5 bases from J, with 15 bases in between. The CDR3 has 14 residues. CDR1 is MDHEN and CDR2 is SYDVKM in the germline V gene. CDR3 sequence (DNA): TGTGCCAGCAGACCCGTTCCCGCAGGAGATACGCAGTATTTT. Translating gives CASRPVPAGDTQYF.

This clone occurred once. The chain has TRBV5-6 and TRBJ2-4; 9 bases match TRBD1. The CDR3 sequence is 15 residues long. Germline V gene sequence: CDR1 SGHDT, CDR2 YYEEEE. The ends lost 0 bases at V and 6 bases at J; junction bases unmatched: 4. CDR3 sequence (DNA): TGTGCCAGCAGCTTGGCAACAGGGGGCATAAACATTCAGTACTTC. Protein sequence: CASSLATGGINIQYF.

This chain links TRBV7-8 with TRBJ2-7, with TRBD1 as a possible D gene (7 bases). Germline-derived CDR1 and CDR2 are SGHVS and FQNEAQ. With 1 base removed from V and 2 bases from J, the gap between germline ends came to 12 bases. This CDR3 has 15 residues. The DNA of the CDR3 is TGTGCCAGCAGCTTAGGAGCAGGGGGGACCTACGAGCAGTACTTC. It is translated as CASSLGAGGTYEQYF.

V and J are TRBV11-2 and TRBJ2-6; 8 nucleotides align to TRBD2. This CDR3 contains 17 residues. After removal of 5 bases from V and 2 bases from J, the junction contained 8 bases not matched to a gene. Germline CDR1 is SGHAT and CDR2 is FQNNGV. The CDR3 sequence is CASSGVGRAAGANVLTF. CDR3 bases: TGTGCCAGCAGCGGGGTCGGGAGGGCCGCTGGGGCCAACGTCCTGACTTTC. Full variable domain (remainder filled in from reference TRBV11-2 and TRBJ2-6): EAGVAQSPRYKIIEKRQSVAFWCNPISGHATLYWYQQILGQGPKLLIQFQNNGVVDDSQLPKDRFSAERLKGVDSTLKIQPAKLEDSAVYLCASSGVGRAAGANVLTFGAGSRLTVL.

The chain employs TRBV28 and TRBJ2-5; D is perhaps TRBD1 (6 bases). Germline V gene lookup returns CDR1 MDHEN and CDR2 SYDVKM. CDR3 length: 15 residues. The V end lost 5 bases, the J end lost 2 bases, and 15 bases lay between the germline ends. The CDR3 region is CASSLPGTFQETQYF. CDR3 bases: TGTGCCAGCAGTCTACCTGGGACATTTCAAGAGACCCAGTACTTC.

J is TRBJ1-4 and V is TRBV27; a weak D match, TRBD1 (5 bases). The CDR3 totals 15 residues. Germline V lookup: CDR1 MNHEY, CDR2 SMNVEV (reference sequence). Trimming left V 5 bases short and J 0 bases short, with 10 bases between. The DNA for the CDR3 is TGTGCCAGCAGTGGGGCGACGGCAACTAATGAAAAACTGTTTTTT. Protein product: CASSGATATNEKLFF.

The chain has TRBV29-1 and TRBJ1-2, with 11 positions matching TRBD1. The CDR3 is 18 residues long. With V trimmed by 0 bases and J by 0 bases, 9 bases remained unmatched. The germline gives CDR1 SQVTM, CDR2 ANQGSEA. This CDR3 reads CSVEDSGTGGPTNYGYTF. In nucleotides, the CDR3 is TGCAGCGTTGAAGATTCTGGGACAGGGGGTCCTACTAACTATGGCTACACCTTC.

This clone appeared once. The chain links TRBV6-5 to TRBJ2-1; 7 bases align to TRBD2. CDR1 is MNHEY, CDR2 SVGAGI, per germline. This CDR3 is built from 15 residues. Trimming at V came to 0 bases and at J to 8 bases, leaving 7 bases not matched to a gene. The CDR3 region is CASSYSTSPMDEQFF. CDR3 nucleotides: TGTGCCAGCAGTTACTCGACTAGCCCTATGGATGAGCAGTTCTTC.

The chain combines TRBV5-1 with TRBJ1-3; TRBD1 agrees at 7 bases. V shed 4 bases, J shed 2 bases, and the junction held 3 bases outside the gene matches. Germline V gene lookup returns CDR1 SGHRS and CDR2 YFSETQ. This CDR3 has 14 amino acids. DNA for the CDR3: TGCGCCAGCAGCCTGGGGACAGCTGGAAACACCATATATTTT. Protein: CASSLGTAGNTIYF.

The chain recombines TRBV6-5 with TRBJ2-2; 10 bases agree with TRBD1. The CDR3 is 16 residues long. Per germline, CDR1 MNHEY and CDR2 SVGAGI. The V and J ends lost 0 bases and 5 bases, in that order; junction bases with no gene match: 3. The CDR3 region has the DNA TGTGCCAGCAGTTACTCCCGGGACAGGGGAACCGGGGAGCTGTTTTTT. This codes for CASSYSRDRGTGELFF.

The chain combines TRBV6-1 with TRBJ1-2; tentative D call: TRBD1 (5 bases). The CDR3 runs 13 residues. Trimming took 2 bases from V and 4 from J, leaving 8 bases between them. CDR1 MNHNS and CDR2 SASEGT come from the germline V gene. The CDR3 DNA sequence: TGTGCCAGCAGTGAACAGGGTACCTATGGCTACACCTTC. Translation gives CASSEQGTYGYTF.